This entry lists 25 T cell receptor beta chains sequenced from one sample in a study of T cell clonality in common variable immunodeficiency. The method was immunoSEQ multiplex PCR; TCRdb's version includes in-frame clones alone and lacks a portion of them. The data show about 52,000 clones, with none appearing a single time. The material sequenced was peripheral blood mononuclear cells. The receptors here all came from a person between 18 and 69 years old in good health.

Here the CDR3 reads CASSLVGSTSPYEQYF. Incomplete CDR3 DNA: TGTGCCAGCAGCTTAGTGGGCAGCACTTCCCCCTACGAG. V is TRBV7-8 and J is TRBJ2-7; the D is unclear. Coverage ceases 3 residues before the CDR3 finishes, and the germline J gene fills in the end. The CDR3 has 16 residues. Trimming removed 1 base from V and 2 bases from J, with 15 bases in between. Germline V gives CDR1 SGHVS, CDR2 FQNEAQ.

With regard to this clone: The read terminates 3 residues ahead of where the CDR3 ends, so the germline J gene completes it. The V call is TRBV30, the J call TRBJ1-1; D is unresolved. CDR3 size: 15 residues. V shed 4 bases and J shed 7 bases, with 22 bases lying between them. Germline lookup yields CDR1 GTSNPN and CDR2 SVGIG (reference sequence). The CDR3 DNA, read in part, is TGTGCCTGGATTACAACACGGCGGCCCGATAATGAA. It specifies CAWITTRRPDNE. The complete CDR3 reads CAWITTRRPDNEAFF.

The table lists this clone with many counts. The read is 3 residues too short to cover the CDR3 end, so that end is filled in from the germline J gene. The V call is TRBV18, the J call TRBJ2-1; TRBD2 is a possible D gene (6 bases). This CDR3 contains 15 residues. Trimming took off 3 bases at V and 3 bases at J, with 12 bases between the two ends. Germline CDR1 reads KGHSH; CDR2 reads LQKENI. The part of the CDR3 DNA that was read is TGTGCCAGCTCACCGGCGGGACTGAACTACAATGAG. As protein: CASSPAGLNYNE. The complete CDR3 sequence is CASSPAGLNYNEQFF.

This clone showed up many times. The missing CDR3 end, 3 residues past where the read stops, is filled in from the germline J gene. The rearrangement uses TRBV7-3 and TRBJ1-2; TRBD1 matches at 7 bases. Germline CDR1 SGHTA, CDR2 FQGTGA. Trimming at V came to 4 bases and at J to 2 bases, leaving 4 bases not matched to a gene. The CDR3 is 14 residues long. Here the CDR3 reads CASSSGTDNYGYTF. Partial CDR3 DNA: TGTGCCAGCAGCTCGGGGACAGACAACTATGGC.

This clone came up many times. The CDR3 end is not reached by the read, which stops 3 residues before it; the germline J gene fills it in. The chain has TRBV7-8 and TRBJ2-7, with D possibly matching TRBD2 (5 bases). V lost 3 bases and J lost 5, with 11 bases in between. This CDR3 contains 13 residues. The germline V gene encodes CDR1 SGHVS and CDR2 FQNEAQ. CDR3 DNA, as far as it was read: TGTGCCAGCAGCTTTGCTAGCTTCGACGAG. It is translated as CASSFASFDE. The whole CDR3 region reads CASSFASFDEQYF.

In the case of this clone: The sequence runs out 3 residues before the end of the CDR3; the remainder is reconstructed from the germline J gene. The V and J genes are TRBV2 and TRBJ1-1; 7 bases match TRBD1. V lost 6 bases to trimming and J lost 4 bases; unmatched junction nucleotides: 8. Germline V lookup: CDR1 SNHLY, CDR2 FYNNEI. This CDR3 has 14 amino acids. The part of the CDR3 DNA that was read is TGTGCCAGCAGAGATGGGACAGTTTCCACTGAA. It yields the protein CASRDGTVSTE. The full-length CDR3 reads as CASRDGTVSTEAFF.

In the case of this clone: The read ends 3 residues before the CDR3 terminus; that terminus is restored from the germline J gene. The chain carries TRBV11-2 and TRBJ1-5, with D maybe TRBD1 (6 bases). This CDR3 spans 13 amino acids. CDR1 SGHAT and CDR2 FQNNGV come from the germline V gene. Between the trimmed V and J ends, which lost 1 base and 5 bases, there was a span of 6 bases. The part of the CDR3 DNA that was read is TGTGCCAGCAGCTTAGCAGGGGATCAGCCC. It yields the protein CASSLAGDQP. The whole CDR3 region reads CASSLAGDQPQHF.

This clone was counted many times. The CDR3 extends 3 residues past the end of the read, so its final part is completed from the germline J gene. V gene TRBV20-1 combines with J gene TRBJ2-3, with 7 bases that match TRBD2. CDR3 size: 15 residues. Trimming at V came to 1 base and at J to 1 base, leaving 5 bases not matched to a gene. The V gene's germline CDR1 is DFQATT and CDR2 SNEGSKA (reference sequence). The DNA read from the CDR3 is TGCAGTGCTAGAGCTGGCGGGAGAGGCACAGATACG. It encodes CSARAGGRGTDT. The full CDR3 is CSARAGGRGTDTQYF.

Remarks on this clone: This sequence may be a read error, since a much larger clone differs from it by one base. The read is 3 residues too short to cover the CDR3 end, so that end is filled in from the germline J gene. The chain employs TRBV6-1 and TRBJ2-1; perhaps TRBD2 as D (5 bases). Germline V gene lookup returns CDR1 MNHNS and CDR2 SASEGT. The length of the CDR3 is 15 residues. The CDR3 sequence is CASGEAGLVYNEQFF. The sequenced part of the CDR3 DNA is TGTGCCAGCGGTGAAGCAGGACTTGTCTACAATGAG.

This clone has at least ten counts. The sequenced fragment ends 3 residues before the CDR3 boundary, so the rest is inferred from the germline J gene. This chain connects TRBV6-4 to TRBJ2-3; 8 bases line up with TRBD2. The CDR3 loop spans 15 amino acids. The germline V gene has CDR1 MRHNA and CDR2 SNTAGT. The V gene end was trimmed by 5 bases and the J gene end by 0 bases; junction bases not matched to a gene: 4. CDR3 residues: CASSSGSGSTDTQYF. The DNA read from the CDR3 is TGTGCCAGCAGTAGCGGGAGTGGGAGCACAGATACG.

This clone was counted at least ten times. The observed sequence ends 3 residues before the CDR3 terminus, with the missing tail filled in from the germline J gene. The rearrangement links TRBV29-1 to TRBJ2-7; TRBD1 agrees at 7 bases. V lost 7 bases and J lost 4; bases outside the gene matches: 4. Germline CDR1 is SQVTM and CDR2 is ANQGSEA. CDR3 length: 11 amino acids. CDR3 region: CSAGTAYEQYF. CDR3 DNA, as far as it was read: TGCAGCGCAGGGACAGCGTACGAG.

This clone was seen ten or more times. The sequenced fragment ends 3 residues before the CDR3 boundary, so the rest is inferred from the germline J gene. The rearrangement links TRBV6-2 or TRBV6-3 to TRBJ2-2; 7 bases map to TRBD1. The germline CDR1 and CDR2 sequences are MNHEY and SVGEGT. V was pared by 5 bases and J by 8 bases, with 11 bases of the junction left unmatched. CDR3 length equals 15 residues. The CDR3 spells CASSGDRVGMGELFF. The sequenced part of the CDR3 DNA is TGTGCCAGCAGTGGAGACAGGGTCGGAATGGGGGAG.

In its sample, this clone was seen many times. The CDR3 end lies 3 residues beyond the end of the read and is filled in from the germline J gene. The V call is TRBV19, the J call TRBJ1-1; maybe TRBD1 (6 bases). V was shortened by 7 bases and J by 1 base, with 16 bases between the two germline ends. Germline assignment: CDR1 LNHDA and CDR2 SQIVND (reference sequence). The CDR3 covers 15 residues. Incomplete CDR3 DNA: TGTGCCAGTATCAGAGGACAGTCGGGGAACACTGAA. As protein: CASIRGQSGNTE. The full CDR3 is CASIRGQSGNTEAFF.

This clone was found many times. The read ends 3 residues before the CDR3 terminus; that terminus is restored from the germline J gene. The V call is TRBV7-9, the J call TRBJ2-7, with TRBD1 identical over 11 bases. With V trimmed by 3 bases and J by 5 bases, 6 bases remained unmatched. Germline V gene data show CDR1 as SEHNR and CDR2 as FQNEAQ (reference sequence). This CDR3 is 15 amino acids long. The chain's CDR3 is CASSLWTGGSNEQYF. The CDR3 bases that were read are TGTGCCAGCAGCTTGTGGACAGGGGGCAGTAACGAG. Full variable domain (missing parts from reference TRBV7-9 and TRBJ2-7): DTGVSQNPRHKITKRGQNVTFRCDPISEHNRLYWYRQTLGQGPEFLTYFQNEAQLEKSRLLSDRFSAERPKGSFSTLEIQRTEQGDSAMYLCASSLWTGGSNEQYFGPGTRLTVT.

This clone showed up many times. The read is 3 residues too short to cover the CDR3 end, so that end is filled in from the germline J gene. The V gene is TRBV2, the J gene TRBJ2-3; 8 nucleotides line up with TRBD2. The CDR3 loop spans 15 amino acids. With 3 bases clipped from V and 4 bases from J, the junction kept 6 bases outside the gene matches. CDR1 and CDR2 from the germline V gene are SNHLY and FYNNEI. The CDR3 loop is CASSDPREDPDTQYF. The sequenced CDR3 bases are TGTGCCAGCAGTGATCCGCGGGAGGACCCAGATACG.

This clone was observed at least ten times. The CDR3 goes on 3 residues after the read ends, and that part is filled in from the germline J gene. The chain uses TRBV2 and TRBJ1-4, with a weak D call TRBD1 (5 bases). Germline CDR1 reads SNHLY; CDR2 reads FYNNEI. The CDR3 covers 11 residues. Partial CDR3 DNA: TGTGCCAGCAGGCAGGGAGGTAAA. This sequence encodes CASRQGGK. The entire CDR3 sequence reads CASRQGGKLFF.

This clone was seen only a few times. The read comes to an end 3 residues before the CDR3 does, leaving the germline J gene to fill in the end. The genes are TRBV7-9 and TRBJ2-2, with TRBD1 as a possible D gene (6 bases). The length of the CDR3 is 14 residues. Germline values: CDR1 SEHNR, CDR2 FQNEAQ (reference sequence). The CDR3 here is CASSLAGVYSPLFF. Partial CDR3 DNA: TGTGCCAGCAGCTTGGCAGGGGTTTACTCACCG.

This clone was found many times. The read ends 3 residues shy of where the CDR3 ends; the end is completed using the germline J gene. The chain links TRBV14 to TRBJ2-1, with 10 bases fitting TRBD2. The CDR3 is made up of 16 amino acids. The germline V gene encodes CDR1 SGHDN and CDR2 FVKESK. V shed 0 bases, J shed 5 bases, and the junction held 4 bases outside the gene matches. Partial CDR3 DNA: TGTGCCAGCAGCCAAGATGCTAGCGGGGGCAACAATGAG. Its protein is CASSQDASGGNNE. The full CDR3 sequence reads CASSQDASGGNNEQFF.

This clone has at least ten counts. The CDR3 is cut off 3 residues early in the read; its end comes from the germline J gene. The V gene is TRBV19, the J gene TRBJ2-1; 7 bases agree with TRBD1. The CDR3 consists of 12 residues. CDR1 LNHDA and CDR2 SQIVND come from the germline V gene (reference sequence). V lost 5 bases and J lost 9; bases outside the gene matches: 4. CDR3 loop: CASSFDRAEQFF. The covered CDR3 bases are TGTGCCAGTAGTTTCGACAGGGCTGAG.

This clone was seen more than once but under ten times. The sequenced fragment ends 3 residues before the CDR3 boundary, so the rest is inferred from the germline J gene. J is TRBJ1-1 and V is TRBV2; perhaps TRBD1 as D (6 bases). With 6 bases removed from V and 2 bases from J, the gap between germline ends came to 16 bases. Germline CDR1 is SNHLY and CDR2 is FYNNEI. The CDR3 has 15 amino acids. The sequenced part of the CDR3 DNA is TGTGCCAGCAGGGATCGCCGAGGGGGAAACACTGAA. It yields the protein CASRDRRGGNTE. The whole CDR3 region reads CASRDRRGGNTEAFF.

Many counts were recorded for this clone. The read halts 3 residues ahead of the CDR3 end, with the missing end drawn from the germline J gene. The V call is TRBV4-2, the J call TRBJ2-2; D is possibly TRBD1 (6 bases). The CDR3 contains 13 residues. Looked up from germline, CDR1 is LGHNA and CDR2 is YNFKEQ. V was cut by 3 bases and J by 5 bases, with 7 bases left in between. The covered CDR3 bases are TGTGCCAGCAGCCAGGACAGAACCGGGGAG. Encoded protein: CASSQDRTGE. In full, the CDR3 reads CASSQDRTGELFF.

On this clone: This may be a read error: a much more frequent sequence differs by one nucleotide. The CDR3 end is not reached by the read, which stops 3 residues before it; the germline J gene fills it in. V is TRBV20-1 and J is TRBJ1-5; TRBD1 might be the D (5 bases). The V and J ends lost 0 bases and 7 bases respectively, with 13 bases between them. CDR1 and CDR2 from the germline V gene are DFQATT and SNEGSKA (reference sequence). The CDR3 totals 14 residues. CDR3 DNA (partial): TGCAGTGCTAGAGATAGCGGGACGGGACAGCCC. Its translation: CSARDSGTGQP. The entire CDR3 reads CSARDSGTGQPQHF.

This clone has at least ten counts. The CDR3 goes on 3 residues after the read ends, and that part is filled in from the germline J gene. The rearrangement uses TRBV20-1 and TRBJ1-4; 8 bases agree with TRBD1. CDR3 length equals 12 residues. The trim removed 6 bases at V and 8 bases at J, leaving 5 bases unmatched. The germline CDR1 and CDR2 sequences are DFQATT and SNEGSKA (reference sequence). The part of the CDR3 DNA that was read is TGCAGTGCCAGGGGGCCTGGGGAAAAA. This sequence encodes CSARGPGEK. The entire CDR3 protein reads CSARGPGEKLFF.

This clone has a count of ten or more. The read is 3 residues too short to cover the CDR3 end, so that end is filled in from the germline J gene. This rearrangement joins TRBV20-1 to TRBJ2-7; 7 bases fit TRBD2. There are 16 residues in the CDR3. The V segment lost 0 bases and the J segment 2 bases; nucleotides outside the gene matches: 10. The germline CDR1 and CDR2 sequences are DFQATT and SNEGSKA (reference sequence). CDR3 bases read: TGCAGTGCTAGAGATGCAGGGAGGGCTGATCCCTACGAG. Translating gives CSARDAGRADPYE. The entire CDR3 reads CSARDAGRADPYEQYF.

At least ten counts were recorded for this clone. The read comes to an end 3 residues before the CDR3 does, leaving the germline J gene to fill in the end. The chain links TRBV20-1 to TRBJ2-7; TRBD1 aligns across 8 bases. V dropped 8 bases and J dropped 1; count of bases not matched to a gene: 10. CDR1 is DFQATT and CDR2 is SNEGSKA in the germline V gene (reference sequence). This CDR3 has 14 amino acids. Here the CDR3 reads CSTNRDRLSYEQYF. The covered CDR3 bases are TGCAGTACAAACCGGGACAGGCTATCCTACGAG.